The text below deals with one TCR beta chain. The CDR3 runs to 14 residues. CDR1 is MDHEN, CDR2 SYDVKM, per germline. Trimming shortened V by 3 bases and J by 0 bases, and 8 bases separated the two germline ends. In the authors' workflow: For nucleated cells, counts were estimated from reference gene primer amplification. Generated by immunoSEQ multiplex PCR, the TCRdb table keeps only in-frame clones and is missing some. V, J and clone size derive from that table, while D and trimming were established from the DNA sequence. The sample lists some 130,000 clones, around nine tenths occurring once. The entry originates in a study of blood T cell repertoires in COVID-19. Study-wide context: Acute-phase and convalescent COVID-19 samples originated in the United States, Italy and Spain. The analysed material was cDNA or gDNA that came from T cells, B-cell-depleted T cells, or PBMCs.

J is TRBJ2-5 and V is TRBV28, with D unclear. This TCR came from a man aged 60 to 69 with COVID-19, enrolled during active disease. Sequencing was done on a sample of peripheral blood. CDR3 DNA: TGTGCCAGCAGTTTGGGCAGCAACCAAGAGACCCAGTACTTC. This codes for CASSLGSNQETQYF.